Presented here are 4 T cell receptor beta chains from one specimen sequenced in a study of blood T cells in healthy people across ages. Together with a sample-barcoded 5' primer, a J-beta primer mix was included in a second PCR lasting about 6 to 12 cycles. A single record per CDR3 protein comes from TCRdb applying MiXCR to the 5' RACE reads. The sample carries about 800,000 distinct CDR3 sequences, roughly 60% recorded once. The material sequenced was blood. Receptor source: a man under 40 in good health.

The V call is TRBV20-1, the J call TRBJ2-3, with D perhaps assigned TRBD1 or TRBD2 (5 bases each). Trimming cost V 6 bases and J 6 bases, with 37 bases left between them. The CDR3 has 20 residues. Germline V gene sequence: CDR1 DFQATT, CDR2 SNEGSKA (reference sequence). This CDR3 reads CSAQGERGVGGWRFRDTQYF. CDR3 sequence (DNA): TGCAGTGCCCAGGGAGAGAGGGGTGTTGGGGGTTGGAGGTTTCGGGATACGCAGTATTTT.

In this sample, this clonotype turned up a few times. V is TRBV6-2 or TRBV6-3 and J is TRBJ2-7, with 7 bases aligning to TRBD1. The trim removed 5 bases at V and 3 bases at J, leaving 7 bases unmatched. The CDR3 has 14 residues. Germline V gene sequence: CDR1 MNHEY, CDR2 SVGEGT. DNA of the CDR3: TGTGCCAGCAGTAAACGTGACAGGGACTACGAGCAGTACTTC. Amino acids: CASSKRDRDYEQYF.

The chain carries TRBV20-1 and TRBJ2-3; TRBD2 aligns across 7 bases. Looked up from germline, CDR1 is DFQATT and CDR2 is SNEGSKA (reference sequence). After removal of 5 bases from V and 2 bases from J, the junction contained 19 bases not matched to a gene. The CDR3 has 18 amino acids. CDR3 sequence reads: CSAEGLLAPGTITDTQYF. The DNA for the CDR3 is TGCAGTGCTGAAGGATTACTAGCCCCCGGGACTATCACAGATACGCAGTATTTT.

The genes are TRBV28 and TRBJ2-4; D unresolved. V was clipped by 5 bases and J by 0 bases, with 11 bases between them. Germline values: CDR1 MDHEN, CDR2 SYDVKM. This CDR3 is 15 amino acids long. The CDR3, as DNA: TGTGCCAGCAGTCCTCCCCCGGGAGCCAAAAACATTCAGTACTTC. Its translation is CASSPPPGAKNIQYF.